This T cell receptor beta chain comes out of a study of T-cell reconstitution after alpha-beta-depleted transplantation in children. This clonotype was seen at least ten times. The antigen is not known. This CDR3 is 12 amino acids long. V dropped 5 bases and J dropped 3; count of bases not matched to a gene: 3. Germline values: CDR1 DFQATT, CDR2 SNEGSKA (reference sequence). General observations from the study: It was surviving recipient T cells and thymic progenitors that gave some patients high TCRbeta diversity at day 60. T-cell counts and diversity were attributed mostly to newly produced T cells one year after transplant.

Library preparation (for TCRbeta) was performed with unique molecular identifiers. TCRdb used MiXCR to reprocess the PCR reads, holding one entry per CDR3 protein. The data contain approximately 18,000 distinct CDR3 sequences, approximately 13% of them seen just once; the ten biggest clones take up approximately 40%. The TCR was taken from a female patient aged 2-9 years who had a stem cell transplant for congenital amegakaryocytic thrombocytopenia, so the T cells may come from the graft donor. The V call is TRBV20-1, the J call TRBJ1-2, with 7 bases aligning to TRBD1. Here the sequenced sample was PBMCs, mostly from graft donor cells, taken 60 days after TCRalphabeta/CD19-depleted stem cell transplant. The CDR3, as DNA: TGCAGTGCTCCTGACAGGGACTATGGCTACACCTTC. This encodes CSAPDRDYGYTF.